This passage covers 18 T cell receptor beta chains from one sample sequenced in a study of blood T cell repertoires in COVID-19. TCRdb's copy holds only in-frame clones and misses some; the assay was immunoSEQ multiplex PCR. The sample holds 150,000 to 200,000 clones; approximately 86% are singletons and the top ten take 5.5% to 7.5%. The sequencing input was peripheral blood. The source of these receptors is a woman aged 40 to 50 with COVID-19, enrolled during active disease.

CDR3 sequence reads: CASSLWAGGAYEQYF. CDR3 DNA: TGCGCCAGCAGCTTGTGGGCGGGAGGAGCCTACGAGCAGTACTTC. This rearrangement joins TRBV5-1 to TRBJ2-7, with 8 positions matching TRBD2. With V trimmed by 1 base and J by 2 bases, 5 bases remained unmatched. CDR1 is SGHRS, CDR2 YFSETQ, per germline. This CDR3 contains 15 residues.

The chain is built from TRBV20-1 and TRBJ2-3, with D perhaps matching TRBD2 (5 bases). CDR1 and CDR2 from the germline V gene are DFQATT and SNEGSKA (reference sequence). Trimming cost V 3 bases and J 0 bases, with 13 bases left between them. The CDR3 loop spans 15 amino acids. DNA for the CDR3: TGCAGTGCTAGTGGAGCGGACTCTAGCACAGATACGCAGTATTTT. Protein product: CSASGADSSTDTQYF.

The genes are TRBV27 and TRBJ1-6; no clear D gene. The germline CDR1 and CDR2 sequences are MNHEY and SMNVEV (reference sequence). Trimming took off 3 bases at V and 8 bases at J, with 8 bases between the two ends. There are 13 residues in the CDR3. The CDR3: CASSLAVYSPLHF. In DNA form, the CDR3 reads TGTGCCAGCAGTTTGGCGGTGTATTCACCCCTCCACTTT.

The chain combines TRBV7-8 with TRBJ1-2; no clear D. The V gene's germline CDR1 is SGHVS and CDR2 FQNEAQ. This CDR3 region has 17 residues. The V and J ends lost 2 bases and 0 bases respectively, with 16 bases between them. The CDR3 region has the DNA TGTGCCAGCAGCTTAACCCCGGGATTTCCTTCTAACTATGGCTACACCTTC. It yields the protein CASSLTPGFPSNYGYTF.

The chain is built from TRBV10-3 and TRBJ2-2; no clear D. V lost 3 bases to trimming and J lost 1 base, with 6 bases between them. The CDR3 contains 14 residues. Germline-derived CDR1 and CDR2 are ENHRY and SYGVKD. CDR3 in amino acids: CAISDLENTGELFF. CDR3 in DNA: TGTGCCATCAGTGATCTAGAGAACACCGGGGAGCTGTTTTTT.

The V call is TRBV24-1, the J call TRBJ1-2; D possibly corresponds to TRBD1 (5 bases). There are 15 residues in the CDR3. Trimming stripped 3 bases from V and 0 bases from J, with 10 bases between. Germline values: CDR1 KGHDR, CDR2 SFDVKD. CDR3 nucleotides: TGTGCCACCAGTGATCGGGGGACTACTAACTATGGCTACACCTTC. This sequence encodes CATSDRGTTNYGYTF.

V usage is TRBV5-4 and J usage is TRBJ2-5, with 8 nucleotides matching TRBD2. The CDR3 runs to 16 residues. V was pared by 0 bases and J by 2 bases, with 6 bases of the junction left unmatched. Germline V lookup: CDR1 SGHNT, CDR2 YYREEE (reference sequence). CDR3 sequence: CASSLGAGGRQETQYF. CDR3 bases: TGTGCCAGCAGCTTGGGGGCGGGGGGTCGGCAAGAGACCCAGTACTTC.

The chain carries TRBV12-5 and TRBJ1-2; D gene unclear. V was pared by 5 bases and J by 2 bases, with 6 bases between. Germline V gives CDR1 LGHNT, CDR2 FRNRAP. The CDR3 runs to 12 residues. The CDR3 loop is CASGQSNYGYTF. The CDR3 nucleotides are TGTGCTAGTGGTCAGTCAAACTATGGCTACACCTTC. The whole variable domain, filled in from reference TRBV12-5 and TRBJ1-2, reads DARVTQTPRHKVTEMGQEVTMRCQPILGHNTVFWYRQTMMQGLELLAYFRNRAPLDDSGMPKDRFSAEMPDATLATLKIQPSEPRDSAVYFCASGQSNYGYTFGSGTRLTVV.

CDR3 coding DNA: TGTGCCAGCTCGCGCGTACTAGCGGGGGGAATACAAGATGAGCAGTTCTTC. It codes for CASSRVLAGGIQDEQFF. J is TRBJ2-1 and V is TRBV18, with 12 bases matching TRBD2. Germline lookup yields CDR1 KGHSH and CDR2 LQKENI. Trimming removed 6 bases from V and 8 bases from J; junction bases left unmatched: 14. The CDR3 contains 17 residues.

The chain carries TRBV7-2 and TRBJ2-7; 14 bases align to TRBD2. V shed 1 base, J shed 5 bases, and the junction held 1 base outside the gene matches. The CDR3 covers 15 residues. Germline values: CDR1 SGHTA, CDR2 FQGNSA. This CDR3 is CASSLGGLAGDEQYF. DNA of the CDR3: TGTGCCAGCAGCTTAGGGGGACTAGCGGGAGACGAGCAGTACTTC.

The V and J genes are TRBV5-1 and TRBJ1-5; D possibly corresponds to TRBD1 (5 bases). In germline, CDR1 is SGHRS, CDR2 YFSETQ. The ends were cut back, 0 bases at V and 4 bases at J, with 11 bases in the middle. The CDR3 runs to 15 residues. The CDR3 sequence is CASSLGDRMNQPQHF. The CDR3 nucleotides read TGCGCCAGCAGCTTGGGCGACAGAATGAATCAGCCCCAGCATTTT.

The V gene is TRBV28, the J gene TRBJ1-1; D uncertain. This CDR3 is built from 14 residues. The V end was cut by 6 bases, the J end by 1 base, with 12 bases between. CDR1 is MDHEN, CDR2 SYDVKM, per germline. The CDR3 nucleotides are TGTGCCAGCAGCACCTGGCGGGGGAACACTGAAGCTTTCTTT. As protein: CASSTWRGNTEAFF.

This rearrangement joins TRBV6-5 to TRBJ2-3; perhaps TRBD1 as D (6 bases). The CDR3 has 14 amino acids. The germline CDR1 and CDR2 sequences are MNHEY and SVGAGI. V gave up 5 bases and J gave up 3 bases, with 12 bases separating them. The CDR3 protein is CASSPGARTDTQYF. As DNA, the CDR3 is TGTGCCAGCAGTCCAGGGGCGAGGACAGATACGCAGTATTTT.

The V gene is TRBV18, the J gene TRBJ1-4, with D unresolved. The CDR3 runs 13 residues. The germline gives CDR1 KGHSH, CDR2 LQKENI. The V gene lost 3 bases and the J gene lost 8 bases, with 10 bases spanning the gap. CDR3 sequence (DNA): TGTGCCAGCTCACCGGGCGTATTGGAAAAACTGTTTTTT. Translating gives CASSPGVLEKLFF.

The chain couples TRBV10-2 to TRBJ1-6; the D is unclear. Trimming shortened V by 2 bases and J by 9 bases, and 11 bases separated the two germline ends. Per germline, CDR1 WSHSY and CDR2 SAAADI. The CDR3 is made up of 14 amino acids. The chain's CDR3 is CASSETGDRSPLHF. The CDR3 DNA reads as TGCGCCAGCAGTGAGACCGGGGATCGTTCACCCCTCCACTTT.

The chain employs TRBV18 and TRBJ2-1, with D possibly matching TRBD2 (5 bases). Looked up from germline, CDR1 is KGHSH and CDR2 is LQKENI. The CDR3 contains 16 residues. V lost 7 bases and J lost 5, with 21 bases in between. The CDR3 sequence is CASYSPIAGINNEQFF. DNA for the CDR3: TGTGCCAGCTACTCACCGATTGCGGGCATAAACAATGAGCAGTTCTTC.

About this clone: The sample contains more than one DNA sequence encoding this CDR3. The J gene is TRBJ1-5, the V gene TRBV10-3, with 7 bases matching TRBD1. Germline V gene sequence: CDR1 ENHRY, CDR2 SYGVKD. There are 12 residues in the CDR3. V shed 10 bases and J 4 bases; nucleotides not matched to a gene: 4. CDR3 protein: CATRDRNQPQHF. The CDR3 coding sequence is TGTGCCACCAGGGACAGAAATCAGCCCCAGCATTTT.

The rearrangement uses TRBV7-8 and TRBJ2-5; TRBD1 matches at 8 bases. CDR3 length equals 14 residues. The J segment lost 5 bases and the V segment lost 3 bases, leaving 5 bases of the junction unmatched. Germline V CDR1 and CDR2: SGHVS, FQNEAQ. The DNA of the CDR3 is TGTGCCAGCAGCTTTCAGGGGGCCGTGGAGACCCAGTACTTC. It translates to CASSFQGAVETQYF.